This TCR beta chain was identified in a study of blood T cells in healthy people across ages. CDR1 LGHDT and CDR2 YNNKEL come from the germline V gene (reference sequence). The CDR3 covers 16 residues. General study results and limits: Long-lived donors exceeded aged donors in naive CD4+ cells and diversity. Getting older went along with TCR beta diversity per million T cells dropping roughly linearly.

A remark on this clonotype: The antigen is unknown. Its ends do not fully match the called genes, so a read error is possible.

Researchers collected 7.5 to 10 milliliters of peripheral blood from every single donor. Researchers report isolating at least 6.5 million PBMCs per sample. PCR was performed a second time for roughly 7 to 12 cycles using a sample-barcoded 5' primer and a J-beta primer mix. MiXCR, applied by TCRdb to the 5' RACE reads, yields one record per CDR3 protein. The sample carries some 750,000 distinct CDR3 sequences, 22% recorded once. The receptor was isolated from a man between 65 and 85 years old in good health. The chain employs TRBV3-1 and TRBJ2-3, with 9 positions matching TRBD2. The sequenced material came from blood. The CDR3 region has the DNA TGTGCCAGCAGCCAATTGGGTAGCGGGGGCACAAATACGCAGTATTTT. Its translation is CASSQLGSGGTNTQYF.